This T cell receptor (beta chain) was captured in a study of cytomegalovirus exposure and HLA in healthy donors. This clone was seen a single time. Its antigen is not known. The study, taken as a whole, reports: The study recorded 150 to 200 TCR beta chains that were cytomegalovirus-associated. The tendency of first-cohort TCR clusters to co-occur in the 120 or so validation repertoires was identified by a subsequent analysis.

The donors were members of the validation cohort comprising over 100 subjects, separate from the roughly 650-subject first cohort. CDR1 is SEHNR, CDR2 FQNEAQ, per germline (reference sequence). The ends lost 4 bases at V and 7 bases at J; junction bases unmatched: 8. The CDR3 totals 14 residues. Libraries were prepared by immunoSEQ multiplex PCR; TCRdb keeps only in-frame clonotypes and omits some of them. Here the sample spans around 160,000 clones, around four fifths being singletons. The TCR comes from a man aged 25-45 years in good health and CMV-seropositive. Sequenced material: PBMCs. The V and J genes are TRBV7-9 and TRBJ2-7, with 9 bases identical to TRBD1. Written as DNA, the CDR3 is TGTGCCAGCAGCTCACAGGGGGCCCCTAGGGAGCAGTACTTC. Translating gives CASSSQGAPREQYF.